This T cell receptor (beta chain) is drawn from a study of T cells in localized non-small cell lung cancer. Whole-study findings and limits: Uninvolved adjacent lung showed the highest T cell clonality, exceeding tumor. Sequencing covered just one tumor region, so heterogeneity cannot be ruled out. Longer overall survival was associated with a higher density of T cells in the blood.

The table lists this clone with a few counts. Its specificity is not known. J lost 8 bases, V lost 1 base, and 10 bases had no gene match. CDR1 SGHDN and CDR2 FVKESK come from the germline V gene. The CDR3 runs to 15 residues. Assay used: immunoSEQ multiplex PCR; TCRdb lists only in-frame clones, some missing. The repertoire holds about 26,000 clones, with about nine tenths as singletons. This sequence was found in a female donor older than 55 with stage II squamous cell lung carcinoma. This sample comprised peripheral blood, obtained before any cancer treatment. The rearrangement uses TRBV14 and TRBJ1-2, with 7 positions matching TRBD1. The CDR3 DNA follows: TGTGCCAGCAGCCAAGCCGCGACAGGGATAGCGGGCTACACCTTC. It yields the protein CASSQAATGIAGYTF.